This T cell receptor beta chain is from a study of blood T cell repertoires in COVID-19. Overall study context: Material from acute and convalescent COVID-19 was sourced from the United States, Italy and Spain.

Sequencing was performed with immunoSEQ multiplex PCR; in TCRdb, only in-frame clones are kept and a portion is missing. This table has under 300,000 clones, 88% appearing once. CDR3 length equals 13 residues. Trimming stripped 2 bases from V and 2 bases from J, with 6 bases between. A remark on this clone: Additional DNA sequences in this sample encode the identical CDR3.

The V call is TRBV12-3 or TRBV12-4, the J call TRBJ1-1; no reliable D call. This sequence originates from a woman in her twenties or thirties with acute or convalescent COVID-19. Input material: peripheral blood. The CDR3 spells CASSLPGNTEAFF. Here the CDR3 DNA reads TGTGCCAGCAGTTTACCGGGAAACACTGAAGCTTTCTTT.